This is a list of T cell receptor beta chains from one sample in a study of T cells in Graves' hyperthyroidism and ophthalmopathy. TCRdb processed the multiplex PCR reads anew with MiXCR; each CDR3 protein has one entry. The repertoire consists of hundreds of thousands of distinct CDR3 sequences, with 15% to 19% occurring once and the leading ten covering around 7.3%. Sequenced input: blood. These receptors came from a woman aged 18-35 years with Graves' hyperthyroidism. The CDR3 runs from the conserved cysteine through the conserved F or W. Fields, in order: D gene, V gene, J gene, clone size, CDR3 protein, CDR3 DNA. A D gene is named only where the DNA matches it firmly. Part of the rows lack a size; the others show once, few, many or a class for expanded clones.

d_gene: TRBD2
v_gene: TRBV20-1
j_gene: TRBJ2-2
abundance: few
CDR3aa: CSARTSGANTGELFF
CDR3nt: TGCAGTGCGAGGACTAGCGGAGCCAACACCGGGGAGCTGTTTTTT

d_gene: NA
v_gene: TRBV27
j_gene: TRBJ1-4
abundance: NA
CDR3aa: CASSRSSGPEKLFF
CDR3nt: TGTGCCAGCAGTCGATCGTCCGGCCCTGAAAAACTGTTTTTT

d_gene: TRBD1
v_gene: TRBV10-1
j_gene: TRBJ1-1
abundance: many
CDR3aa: CASRDRGGTEAFF
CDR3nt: TGCGCCAGCAGGGACAGGGGCGGCACTGAAGCTTTCTTT

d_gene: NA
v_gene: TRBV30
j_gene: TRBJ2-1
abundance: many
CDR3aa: CAWSPPPGTWINEQFF
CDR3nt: TGTGCCTGGAGTCCCCCCCCGGGGACCTGGATCAATGAGCAGTTCTTC

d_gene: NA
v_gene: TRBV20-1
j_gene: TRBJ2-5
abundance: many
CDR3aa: CSARRIFQETQYF
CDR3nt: TGCAGTGCTAGAAGGATTTTCCAAGAGACCCAGTACTTC

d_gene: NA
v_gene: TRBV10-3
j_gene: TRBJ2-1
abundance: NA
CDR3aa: CAISKTGRDSYNEQFF
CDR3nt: TGTGCCATCAGTAAAACAGGGCGGGATTCCTACAATGAGCAGTTCTTC

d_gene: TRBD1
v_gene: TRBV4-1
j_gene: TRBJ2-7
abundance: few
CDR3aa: CASSQDPSRDRGPRGNEQYF
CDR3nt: TGCGCCAGCAGCCAAGATCCATCACGGGACAGGGGGCCGAGGGGGAACGAGCAGTACTTC

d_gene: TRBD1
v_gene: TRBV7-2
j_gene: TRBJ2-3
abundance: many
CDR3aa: CASSLVVWGQGADTQYF
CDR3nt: TGTGCCAGCAGCTTAGTCGTTTGGGGACAGGGGGCTGATACGCAGTATTTT

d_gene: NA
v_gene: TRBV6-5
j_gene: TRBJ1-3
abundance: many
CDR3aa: CASSYGGISGNTIYF
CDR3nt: TGTGCCAGCAGTTACGGCGGTATCTCTGGAAACACCATATATTTT

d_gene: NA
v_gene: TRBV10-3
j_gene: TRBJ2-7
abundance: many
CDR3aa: CAISSSWYEQYF
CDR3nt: TGTGCCATCAGTTCAAGCTGGTACGAGCAGTACTTC

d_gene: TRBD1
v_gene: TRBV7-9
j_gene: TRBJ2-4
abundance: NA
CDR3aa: CASSLGTGTFLAKNIQYF
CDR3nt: TGTGCCAGCAGCCTCGGGACAGGGACATTTCTAGCCAAAAACATTCAGTACTTC

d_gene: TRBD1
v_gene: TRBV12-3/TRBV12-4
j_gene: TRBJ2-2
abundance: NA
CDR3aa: CASTHMAGGVPGELFF
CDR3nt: TGTGCCAGCACCCATATGGCAGGGGGTGTGCCCGGGGAGCTGTTTTTT

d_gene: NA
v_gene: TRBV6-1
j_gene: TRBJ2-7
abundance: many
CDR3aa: CASAMVVGRGSYEQYF
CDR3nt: TGTGCCAGCGCCATGGTTGTCGGTCGGGGGTCCTACGAGCAGTACTTC

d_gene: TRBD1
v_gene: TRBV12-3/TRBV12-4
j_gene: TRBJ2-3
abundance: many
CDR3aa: CASSSPGQGKDTQYF
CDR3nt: TGTGCCAGCAGTAGCCCGGGACAGGGTAAGGATACGCAGTATTTT

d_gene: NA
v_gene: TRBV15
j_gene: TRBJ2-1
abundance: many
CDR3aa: CATSRGLGPRDEQFF
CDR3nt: TGTGCCACCAGCAGGGGACTCGGTCCTAGGGATGAGCAGTTCTTC

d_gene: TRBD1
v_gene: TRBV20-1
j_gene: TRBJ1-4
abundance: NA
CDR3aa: CRARETRTGVRGKLFF
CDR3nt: TGCAGAGCTAGAGAAACGAGGACAGGGGTGCGGGGAAAACTGTTTTTT

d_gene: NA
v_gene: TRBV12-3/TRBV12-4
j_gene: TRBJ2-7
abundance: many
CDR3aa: CASSSWTSSYEQYF
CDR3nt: TGTGCCAGCAGTTCCTGGACCAGCTCCTACGAGCAGTACTTC

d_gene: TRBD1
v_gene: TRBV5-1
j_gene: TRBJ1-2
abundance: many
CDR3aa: CASRQGQGMYGYTF
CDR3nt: TGCGCCAGCAGACAAGGACAGGGAATGTATGGCTACACCTTC

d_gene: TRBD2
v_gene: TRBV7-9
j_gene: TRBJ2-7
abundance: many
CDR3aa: CASSSGGRRVEQYF
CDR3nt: TGTGCCAGCAGCAGTGGCGGGAGACGGGTCGAGCAGTACTTC

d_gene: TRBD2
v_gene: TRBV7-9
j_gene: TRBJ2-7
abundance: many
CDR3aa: CASSPGTSGISYEQYF
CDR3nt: TGTGCCAGCAGCCCTGGGACTAGCGGGATAAGCTACGAGCAGTACTTC

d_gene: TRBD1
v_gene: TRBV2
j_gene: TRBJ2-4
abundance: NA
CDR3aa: CASSSLGTGLAKNIQYF
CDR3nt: TGTGCCAGCAGTTCACTCGGGACAGGTTTAGCCAAAAACATTCAGTACTTC

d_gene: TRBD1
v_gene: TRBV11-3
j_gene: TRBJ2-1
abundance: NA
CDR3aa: CASSTTGTDNNEQFF
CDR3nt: TGTGCCAGCAGCACGACCGGGACAGATAACAATGAGCAGTTCTTC

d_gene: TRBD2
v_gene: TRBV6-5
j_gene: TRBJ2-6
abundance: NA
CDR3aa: CASSYASGGGSGANVLTF
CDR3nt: TGTGCCAGCAGTTACGCCAGCGGGGGGGGCTCTGGGGCCAACGTCCTGACTTTC

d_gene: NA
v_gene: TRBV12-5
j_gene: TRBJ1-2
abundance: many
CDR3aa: CASGSIEQGSWGYTF
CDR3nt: TGTGCTAGTGGTTCTATTGAGCAGGGCTCGTGGGGCTACACCTTC

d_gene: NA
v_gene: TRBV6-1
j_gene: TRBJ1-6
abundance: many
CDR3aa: CASSENVLGGVRNSPLHF
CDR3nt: TGTGCCAGCAGTGAAAACGTCCTGGGGGGGGTACGTAATTCACCCCTCCACTTT

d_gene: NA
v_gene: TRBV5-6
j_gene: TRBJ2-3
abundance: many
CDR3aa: CASSLLGGAQADTQYF
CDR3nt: TGTGCCAGCAGCTTGCTTGGTGGGGCGCAGGCAGATACGCAGTATTTT

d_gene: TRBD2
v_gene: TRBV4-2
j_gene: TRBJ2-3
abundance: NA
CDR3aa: CASSPRGGPTDTQYF
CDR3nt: TGTGCCAGCAGCCCGCGGGGGGGACCCACAGATACGCAGTATTTT

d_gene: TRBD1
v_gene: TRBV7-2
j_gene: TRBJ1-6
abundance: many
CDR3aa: CASSTTGGIASPLHF
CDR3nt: TGTGCCAGCAGCACTACAGGGGGCATAGCTTCACCCCTCCACTTT

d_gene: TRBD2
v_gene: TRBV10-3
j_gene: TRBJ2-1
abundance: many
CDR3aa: CAITEVGGGEQFF
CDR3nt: TGTGCCATCACCGAGGTTGGCGGGGGGGAGCAGTTCTTC

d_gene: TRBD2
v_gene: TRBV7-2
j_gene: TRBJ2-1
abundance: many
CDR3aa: CASSRPASASGWDNEQFF
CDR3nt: TGTGCCAGCAGCCGCCCCGCATCGGCTAGCGGGTGGGACAATGAGCAGTTCTTC

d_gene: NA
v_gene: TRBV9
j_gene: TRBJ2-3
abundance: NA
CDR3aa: CASSVGGSTDTRYF
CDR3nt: TGTGCCAGCAGCGTGGGGGGTAGCACAGATACGCGGTATTTT

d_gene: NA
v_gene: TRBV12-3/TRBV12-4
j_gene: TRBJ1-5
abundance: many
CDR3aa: CASSSVRDNQPQHF
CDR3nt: TGTGCCAGCAGTTCCGTTAGAGACAATCAGCCCCAGCATTTT

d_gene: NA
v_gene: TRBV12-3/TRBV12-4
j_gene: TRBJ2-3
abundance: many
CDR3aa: CASIGTTDTQYF
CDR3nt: TGTGCCAGCATTGGGACTACAGATACGCAGTATTTT

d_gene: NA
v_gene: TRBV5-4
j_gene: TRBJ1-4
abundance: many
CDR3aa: CASSSWETTNEKLFF
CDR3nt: TGTGCCAGCAGCTCCTGGGAGACCACTAATGAAAAACTGTTTTTT

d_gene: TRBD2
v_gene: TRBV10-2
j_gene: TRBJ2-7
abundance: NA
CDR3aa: CASTGTNGEQYF
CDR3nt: TGCGCCAGCACCGGGACTAACGGCGAGCAGTACTTC

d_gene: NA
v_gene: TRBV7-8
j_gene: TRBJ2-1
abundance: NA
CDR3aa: CASSLAAGNAYNEQFF
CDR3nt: TGTGCCAGCAGCTTAGCAGCTGGGAACGCCTACAATGAGCAGTTCTTC

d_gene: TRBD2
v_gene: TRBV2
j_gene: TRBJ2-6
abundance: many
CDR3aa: CARGRAGANVLTF
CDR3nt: TGTGCCAGAGGGAGGGCTGGGGCCAACGTCCTGACTTTC

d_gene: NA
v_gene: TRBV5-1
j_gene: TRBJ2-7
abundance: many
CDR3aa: CASSPGDQLSYEQYF
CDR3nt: TGCGCCAGCAGCCCGGGGGACCAGCTTTCCTACGAGCAGTACTTC

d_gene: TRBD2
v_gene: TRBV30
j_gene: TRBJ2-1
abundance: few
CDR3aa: CAWNSGTSGREAFF
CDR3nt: TGTGCCTGGAATTCCGGGACTAGCGGGAGGGAGGCGTTCTTC

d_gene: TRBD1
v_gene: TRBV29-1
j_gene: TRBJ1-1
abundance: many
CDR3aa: CSVPDRGTEAFF
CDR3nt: TGCAGCGTTCCGGACAGGGGGACTGAAGCTTTCTTT

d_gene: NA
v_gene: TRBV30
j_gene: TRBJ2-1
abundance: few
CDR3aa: CAWSVGGRRYNEQFF
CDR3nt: TGTGCCTGGAGTGTTGGTGGACGTCGATACAATGAGCAGTTCTTC

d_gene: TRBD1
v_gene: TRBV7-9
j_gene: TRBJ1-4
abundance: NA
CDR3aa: CASSLELSMTGFEKLFF
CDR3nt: TGTGCCAGCAGCTTAGAACTCTCCATGACAGGGTTTGAAAAACTGTTTTTT

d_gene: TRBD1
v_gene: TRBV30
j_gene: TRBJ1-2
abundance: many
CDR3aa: CAWSNGQGYGYTF
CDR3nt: TGTGCCTGGAGTAACGGACAGGGTTATGGCTACACCTTC

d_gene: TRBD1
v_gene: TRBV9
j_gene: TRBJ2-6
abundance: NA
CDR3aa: CASSSDPKTGGHSGANVLTF
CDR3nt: TGTGCCAGCAGCTCAGACCCCAAGACAGGGGGCCACTCTGGGGCCAACGTCCTGACTTTC

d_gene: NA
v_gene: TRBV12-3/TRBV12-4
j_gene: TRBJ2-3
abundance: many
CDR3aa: CASSSRGARADTQYF
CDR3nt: TGTGCCAGCAGTTCTCGGGGCGCGAGGGCAGATACGCAGTATTTT

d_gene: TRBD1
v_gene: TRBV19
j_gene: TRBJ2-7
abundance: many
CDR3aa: CASISLQGVDEQYF
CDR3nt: TGTGCCAGTATAAGTCTACAGGGGGTCGACGAGCAGTACTTC

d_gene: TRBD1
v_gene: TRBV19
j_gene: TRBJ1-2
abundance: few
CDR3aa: CASSPRQGAGYTF
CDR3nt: TGTGCCAGTAGTCCACGACAGGGGGCTGGCTACACCTTC

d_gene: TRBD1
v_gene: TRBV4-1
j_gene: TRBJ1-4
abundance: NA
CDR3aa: CASSSIWDRDNEKLFF
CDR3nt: TGCGCCAGCAGCTCAATATGGGACAGAGATAATGAAAAACTGTTTTTT

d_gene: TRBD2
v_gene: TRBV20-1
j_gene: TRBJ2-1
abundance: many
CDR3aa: CSASGLAVYNEQFF
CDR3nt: TGCAGTGCTAGTGGGCTAGCGGTCTACAATGAGCAGTTCTTC

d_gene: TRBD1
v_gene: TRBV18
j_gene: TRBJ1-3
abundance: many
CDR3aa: CASSPPGTGSGNTIYF
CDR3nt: TGTGCCAGCTCACCACCGGGGACAGGCTCTGGAAACACCATATATTTT